The TCR beta chain described here comes from a study of cytomegalovirus exposure and HLA in healthy donors. The CDR3 loop spans 14 amino acids. Per the germline V gene, CDR1 is SEHNR and CDR2 is FQNEAQ (reference sequence). V was trimmed by 1 base and J by 6 bases, leaving 10 bases between them. Assay: immunoSEQ multiplex PCR; the TCRdb copy retains only in-frame clones and omits some. The sample contains over 150,000 clones, approximately 83% of which appear only once. This TCR was sampled from a woman aged 18-29 years in good health and CMV-seropositive. The sequenced material came from PBMCs. V is TRBV7-9 and J is TRBJ1-5, with D tentatively TRBD1 (6 bases). In DNA, the CDR3 is TGTGCCAGCAGCTTAGGAGGGGGTAGTCAGCCCCAGCATTTT. It yields the protein CASSLGGGSQPQHF.